Following are 18 T cell receptor beta chains from one sample sequenced in a study of blood T cell repertoires in COVID-19. Data came from immunoSEQ multiplex PCR; TCRdb stores just in-frame clones and leaves some out. The table has about 64,000 clones, 86% seen once. Sequencing used peripheral blood. The receptor source for this set is a man aged 35-49 years with acute or convalescent COVID-19.

V is TRBV4-2 and J is TRBJ2-3; D is perhaps TRBD2 (7 bases). Deletions cut 1 base from V and 2 bases from J, with 16 bases between. The CDR3 extends over 17 amino acids. Germline V gives CDR1 LGHNA, CDR2 YNFKEQ. CDR3 DNA sequence: TGTGCCAGCAGCCAAGTGACTCCGGGGGGCTACACAGATACGCAGTATTTT. Its translation: CASSQVTPGGYTDTQYF.

The CDR3 loop is CAISESTTAGGAFF. DNA for the CDR3: TGTGCCATCAGTGAAAGCACCACTGCTGGGGGGGCTTTCTTT. The chain uses TRBV10-3 and TRBJ1-1; a weak D match, TRBD1 (5 bases). The CDR3 is 14 amino acids. The germline gives CDR1 ENHRY, CDR2 SYGVKD. V was cut by 3 bases and J by 11 bases, with 19 bases left in between.

The gene calls are TRBV11-2 and TRBJ1-3; maybe TRBD1 (6 bases). Deletions cut 2 bases from V and 4 bases from J, with 15 bases between. This CDR3 comprises 16 residues. Germline CDR1 SGHAT, CDR2 FQNNGV. This CDR3 is CASSLTDSTTGNTIYF. The CDR3 DNA reads TGTGCCAGCAGCTTAACGGACAGTACTACCGGAAACACCATATATTTT. Full variable domain (remainder filled in from reference TRBV11-2 and TRBJ1-3): EAGVAQSPRYKIIEKRQSVAFWCNPISGHATLYWYQQILGQGPKLLIQFQNNGVVDDSQLPKDRFSAERLKGVDSTLKIQPAKLEDSAVYLCASSLTDSTTGNTIYFGEGSWLTVV.

This clone was observed a handful of times. The chain links TRBV25-1 to TRBJ1-2, with D possibly being TRBD1 (5 bases). CDR1 MGHDK and CDR2 SYGVNS come from the germline V gene. The CDR3 runs to 13 residues. V was pared by 3 bases and J by 8 bases, with 13 bases between. The CDR3 sequence: CASSDRQGNGYTF. The DNA of the CDR3 is TGTGCCAGCAGTGACAGGCAGGGCAACGGCTACACCTTC.

The chain uses TRBV12-5 and TRBJ1-5; 11 bases map to TRBD1. The CDR3 is 14 residues long. With V trimmed by 5 bases and J by 10 bases, 7 bases remained unmatched. The germline V gene encodes CDR1 LGHNT and CDR2 FRNRAP. CDR3 protein: CASGRTGGGLPQHF. The DNA of the CDR3 is TGTGCTAGTGGTCGGACAGGGGGCGGCTTACCCCAGCATTTT.

The V call is TRBV19, the J call TRBJ1-2; D is unresolved. The germline V and J ends were trimmed by 3 bases and 6 bases, with 17 bases remaining between them. This CDR3 region has 15 residues. Germline V gene data show CDR1 as LNHDA and CDR2 as SQIVND (reference sequence). The CDR3 sequence is CASSMPGPPNDGYTF. In DNA, the CDR3 is TGTGCCAGTAGTATGCCGGGTCCGCCAAATGATGGCTACACCTTC.

The chain employs TRBV5-4 and TRBJ2-5; 8 bases agree with TRBD2. Germline CDR1 and CDR2: SGHNT and YYREEE (reference sequence). The CDR3 sequence is 14 residues long. After removal of 0 bases from V and 5 bases from J, the junction contained 3 bases not matched to a gene. The CDR3 sequence is CASSLAGGLETQYF. The DNA for the CDR3 is TGTGCCAGCAGCTTGGCGGGGGGGCTCGAGACCCAGTACTTC. The full variable domain, in which reference TRBV5-4 and TRBJ2-5 provide the parts outside the CDR3, is ETGVTQSPTHLIKTRGQQVTLRCSSQSGHNTVSWYQQALGQGPQFIFQYYREEENGRGNFPPRFSGLQFPNYSSELNVNALELDDSALYLCASSLAGGLETQYFGPGTRLLVL.

This chain connects TRBV5-6 to TRBJ2-7; 8 bases are a match to TRBD1. The CDR3 runs to 16 residues. The germline gives CDR1 SGHDT, CDR2 YYEEEE. With V trimmed by 3 bases and J by 4 bases, 12 bases remained unmatched. The CDR3 DNA sequence: TGTGCCAGCAGCTCCCTCCGACAGGGGTATCGGTACGAGCAGTACTTC. This gives the protein CASSSLRQGYRYEQYF.

V usage is TRBV11-3 and J usage is TRBJ2-5; 13 bases are a match to TRBD2. The CDR3 runs 15 residues. Trimming cost V 5 bases and J 5 bases; bases outside gene matches: 5. Germline V gene sequence: CDR1 SGHNT, CDR2 YENEEA. CDR3 protein: CASSKLAGGFETQYF. The CDR3 DNA follows: TGTGCCAGCAGCAAACTAGCGGGGGGGTTTGAGACCCAGTACTTC. The full variable domain, completed using reference TRBV11-3 and TRBJ2-5, is EAGVVQSPRYKIIEKKQPVAFWCNPISGHNTLYWYLQNLGQGPELLIRYENEEAVDDSQLPKDRFSAERLKGVDSTLKIQPAELGDSAVYLCASSKLAGGFETQYFGPGTRLLVL.

For this clone: Other nucleotide sequences from this sample produce the same CDR3. This chain links TRBV7-2 with TRBJ1-3; 8 bases match TRBD1. This CDR3 has 15 residues. V shed 3 bases, J shed 1 base, and the junction held 2 bases outside the gene matches. From germline, CDR1 is SGHTA and CDR2 FQGNSA. The CDR3 reads CASSFGQGSGNTIYF. The CDR3 DNA sequence: TGTGCCAGCAGCTTCGGACAGGGATCTGGAAACACCATATATTTT.

The rearrangement links TRBV30 to TRBJ1-2; the D gene is possibly TRBD1 (5 bases). Germline V gives CDR1 GTSNPN, CDR2 SVGIG (reference sequence). Trimming stripped 0 bases from V and 2 bases from J, with 10 bases between. This CDR3 comprises 14 residues. The CDR3 is CAWSVGLPNYGYTF. CDR3 bases: TGTGCCTGGAGTGTGGGGCTGCCCAACTATGGCTACACCTTC.

This chain joins TRBV7-2 and TRBJ1-4; D perhaps matches TRBD1 (6 bases). There are 15 residues in the CDR3. The V gene lost 4 bases and the J gene lost 0 bases, with 9 bases spanning the gap. Looked up from germline, CDR1 is SGHTA and CDR2 is FQGNSA. CDR3 sequence reads: CASSSRGSTNEKLFF. CDR3 bases: TGTGCCAGCAGCTCGAGGGGGTCAACTAATGAAAAACTGTTTTTT.

J is TRBJ1-1 and V is TRBV7-8; D call uncertain. The V gene's germline CDR1 is SGHVS and CDR2 FQNEAQ. The CDR3 sequence is 11 residues long. The V end lost 5 bases, the J end lost 5 bases, and 6 bases lay between the germline ends. CDR3 bases: TGTGCCAGCAGCCCCCGGACTGAAGCTTTCTTT. It codes for CASSPRTEAFF.

This chain uses TRBV7-3 with TRBJ2-3; D gene uncertain. Germline values: CDR1 SGHTA, CDR2 FQGTGA. The CDR3 is 14 residues long. The V end was cut by 2 bases, the J end by 2 bases, with 8 bases between. The CDR3 loop is CASSLGTATDTQYF. In nucleotides, the CDR3 is TGTGCCAGCAGCTTAGGTACAGCCACAGATACGCAGTATTTT.

V is TRBV15 and J is TRBJ1-2; D is possibly TRBD1 (5 bases). CDR3 length: 15 amino acids. The ends were cut back, 5 bases at V and 4 bases at J, with 17 bases in the middle. The germline V gene has CDR1 LNHNV and CDR2 YYDKDF (reference sequence). In nucleotides, the CDR3 is TGTGCCACCAGCTTGTACCCTGGGGGGGGCTATGGCTACACCTTC. Protein product: CATSLYPGGGYGYTF. The full variable domain, its missing parts supplied by reference TRBV15 and TRBJ1-2, is DAMVIQNPRYQVTQFGKPVTLSCSQTLNHNVMYWYQQKSSQAPKLLFHYYDKDFNNEADTPDNFQSRRPNTSFCFLDIRSPGLGDTAMYLCATSLYPGGGYGYTFGSGTRLTVV.

This clone came up a few times. The chain recombines TRBV11-2 with TRBJ2-5, with D unclear. V lost 4 bases, J lost 5 bases, and 14 bases lay in between. The germline V gene has CDR1 SGHAT and CDR2 FQNNGV. The CDR3 contains 14 residues. The CDR3: CASSSIERSETQYF. Written as DNA, the CDR3 is TGTGCCAGCAGCTCTATTGAGCGAAGCGAGACCCAGTACTTC.

The CDR3 DNA reads TGTGCCAGCAGCCCGGGCGGGGGACCAACTTTGACTACGCAGTATTTT. Translation gives CASSPGGGPTLTTQYF. The genes are TRBV3-1 (or the pseudogene TRBV3-2) and TRBJ2-3; 7 nucleotides line up with TRBD2. Germline values: CDR1 LGHDT, CDR2 YNNKEL (reference sequence). The CDR3 is 16 amino acids. After removal of 4 bases from V and 8 bases from J, the junction contained 15 bases not matched to a gene.

This chain joins TRBV5-1 and TRBJ2-2; D is unresolved. Germline V gene sequence: CDR1 SGHRS, CDR2 YFSETQ. The CDR3 runs 13 residues. Trimming took 4 bases from V and 1 from J, leaving 5 bases between them. CDR3 in amino acids: CASSPRNTGELFF. DNA for the CDR3: TGCGCCAGCAGCCCTAGGAACACCGGGGAGCTGTTTTTT.